This T cell receptor beta chain was obtained from a study of cytomegalovirus exposure and HLA in healthy donors. 13 Jbeta primers and 60 Vbeta primers were used for the PCR. The assay was immunoSEQ multiplex PCR, and TCRdb's table has in-frame clones only and misses some. Of 150,000 or so clones listed, roughly 80% were seen once; the top ten hold 9.7%. Turning to this clone: Its antigen is still unknown.

The CDR3 has 12 residues. Trimming took off 2 bases at V and 8 bases at J, with 7 bases between the two ends. Germline CDR1 SEHNR, CDR2 FQNEAQ (reference sequence). Points from the study as a whole: Segments of the TCR beta V type were, in most cases, productive about 90% or about 30% of the time in an earlier analysis.

J is TRBJ2-1 and V is TRBV7-9, with D perhaps TRBD1 (5 bases). Input material: PBMCs. The TCR was taken from a man between 18 and 35 years old in good health and CMV-seropositive. The CDR3 nucleotides are TGTGCCAGCAGCTTAAGGGGTGATGAGCAGTTCTTC. Translating it yields CASSLRGDEQFF.